This T cell receptor (beta chain) was obtained from a study of T cells after yellow fever vaccination. TCRdb independently ran MiXCR on the 5' RACE reads; one entry per CDR3 protein. This table has under 100,000 distinct CDR3 sequences, roughly 5.8% appearing once. The CDR3 totals 11 residues. Germline V gives CDR1 SGHVS, CDR2 FQNEAQ. Trimming removed 2 bases from V and 6 bases from J, with 5 bases in between. Ten or more counts support this clonotype. The material was CD8+ T cells sorted from PBMCs, obtained 10 days after the yellow fever booster vaccination. V gene TRBV7-8 combines with J gene TRBJ2-7; D unclear. This TCR was recovered from a man younger than 30 who received the YFV17D yellow fever vaccine. The CDR3 DNA sequence: TGTGCCAGCAGCTTATACGGCGAGCAGTACTTC. Translated: CASSLYGEQYF. The variable domain in full, completed from reference TRBV7-8 and TRBJ2-7, reads GAGVSQSPRYKVAKRGQDVALRCDPISGHVSLFWYQQALGQGPEFLTYFQNEAQLDKSGLPSDRFFAERPEGSVSTLKIQRTQQEDSAVYLCASSLYGEQYFGPGTRLTVT.